Below are 30 T cell receptor beta chains sequenced from a single sample in a study of response to subunit inactivated influenza vaccine. TCRdb independently ran MiXCR on the RT-PCR reads; one entry per CDR3 protein. The sample gives roughly 550,000 distinct CDR3 sequences, around 25% of which show up once; about 2.8% is in the top ten. These data were likewise used in another study, on T cells expressing NK-cell markers. From that second work: TCR beta cDNA was made by 5'RACE template switching with UMIs.

This specimen was CD4+ T cells sorted from PBMCs, taken about 11 days after vaccination. The receptors derive from a man aged 50 or older who received an inactivated influenza vaccine.

This clonotype was seen a few times. The rearrangement joins TRBV6-1 to TRBJ2-4; the match to TRBD1 covers 7 bases. CDR1 and CDR2 from the germline V gene are MNHNS and SASEGT. V lost 6 bases to trimming and J lost 3 bases; unmatched junction nucleotides: 5. There are 14 residues in the CDR3. The CDR3 nucleotides are TGTGCCAGCAGCCTTAGGGACAGCAAAAACATTCAGTACTTC. Amino acid sequence: CASSLRDSKNIQYF.

This clonotype was seen a few times. This chain connects TRBV4-3 to TRBJ2-7; 8 bases fit TRBD2. This CDR3 comprises 14 residues. Germline V CDR1 and CDR2: LGHNA, YSLEER. V was pared by 0 bases and J by 4 bases, with 2 bases of the junction left unmatched. The CDR3: CASSQDSGGYEQYF. The DNA for the CDR3 is TGCGCCAGCAGCCAAGATTCGGGGGGGTACGAGCAGTACTTC.

In its sample, this clonotype was seen many times. This chain uses TRBV5-1 with TRBJ2-3; 8 nucleotides line up with TRBD2. The trim removed 4 bases at V and 3 bases at J, leaving 7 bases unmatched. The CDR3 runs 15 residues. Germline CDR1 reads SGHRS; CDR2 reads YFSETQ. CDR3 DNA: TGCGCCAGCAGCCCCCGGGGGGGGCCAACAGATACGCAGTATTTT. Translating gives CASSPRGGPTDTQYF.

This chain uses TRBV2 with TRBJ2-1; a weak D match, TRBD2 (5 bases). V was shortened by 8 bases and J by 1 base, with 12 bases between the two germline ends. The CDR3 covers 14 residues. Germline lookup yields CDR1 SNHLY and CDR2 FYNNEI. In nucleotides, the CDR3 is TGTGCCAGCGGTATAGGCGGGTCCTACAATGAGCAGTTCTTC. Its protein is CASGIGGSYNEQFF.

The sample holds many counts of this clonotype. The V gene is TRBV27, the J gene TRBJ2-1, with 10 bases aligning to TRBD2. V dropped 2 bases and J dropped 2; count of bases not matched to a gene: 0. The CDR3 length is 15 residues. The germline CDR1 and CDR2 sequences are MNHEY and SMNVEV (reference sequence). In nucleotides, the CDR3 is TGTGCCAGCAGTTTAAGCGGGGGGGCCTACAATGAGCAGTTCTTC. It codes for CASSLSGGAYNEQFF.

This clonotype was picked up many times. The chain combines TRBV5-1 with TRBJ1-5, with D unclear. CDR1 and CDR2 from the germline V gene are SGHRS and YFSETQ. V was trimmed by 0 bases and J by 2 bases, leaving 3 bases between them. The CDR3 consists of 13 residues. This CDR3 is CASSLERNQPQHF. For the CDR3, the DNA is TGCGCCAGCAGCTTGGAACGCAATCAGCCCCAGCATTTT.

This clonotype occurred a few times. This chain connects TRBV28 to TRBJ2-1; D may correspond to TRBD1 or TRBD2 (5 bases each). V gave up 6 bases and J gave up 10 bases, with 13 bases separating them. CDR1 MDHEN and CDR2 SYDVKM come from the germline V gene. This CDR3 spans 12 amino acids. DNA of the CDR3: TGTGCCAGCAGCCTCCTTCGGGGCGAGCAGTTCTTC. This encodes CASSLLRGEQFF.

As for this clonotype: The junction does not match germline at one end; this may be a read error. This chain connects TRBV4-3 to TRBJ2-5; D is ambiguous. CDR3 length: 9 amino acids. Looked up from germline, CDR1 is LGHNA and CDR2 is YSLEER. Here the CDR3 DNA reads TGCGCCAGCAGCCTTACTCCTTCCTTC. Its protein product is CASSLTPSF.

V usage is TRBV29-1 and J usage is TRBJ2-5; 9 bases fit TRBD1. V dropped 6 bases and J dropped 5; count of bases not matched to a gene: 10. The CDR3 covers 14 residues. Germline V CDR1 and CDR2: SQVTM, ANQGSEA. CDR3 in amino acids: CSVETGGQLETQYF. As DNA, the CDR3 is TGCAGCGTAGAGACAGGGGGTCAATTGGAGACCCAGTACTTC.

The chain joins TRBV10-3 to TRBJ2-7; TRBD1 agrees at 9 bases. The CDR3 is made up of 17 amino acids. J gave up 0 bases and V 10 bases, and 16 bases lay outside the gene matches. Germline loops: CDR1 ENHRY, CDR2 SYGVKD. CDR3 DNA: TGTGCCACCGCGACAGGGGGATCACCGACCCTCTCCTACGAGCAGTACTTC. It is translated as CATATGGSPTLSYEQYF.

The chain links TRBV20-1 to TRBJ1-4, with D perhaps TRBD1 (5 bases). The length of the CDR3 is 14 residues. Trimming cost V 0 bases and J 6 bases, with 11 bases left between them. CDR1 and CDR2 (germline): DFQATT, SNEGSKA (reference sequence). The DNA for the CDR3 is TGCAGTGCTAGAGATGTGACAGCCCATGAAAAACTGTTTTTT. As protein: CSARDVTAHEKLFF.

This clonotype has just a few counts. The rearrangement links TRBV5-5 to TRBJ1-1, with TRBD1 matching 9 bases. The germline CDR1 and CDR2 sequences are SGHKS and YYEKEE (reference sequence). Trimming took 4 bases from V and 4 from J; bases not matched to a gene: 5. The CDR3 contains 14 residues. The CDR3 DNA reads as TGTGCCAGCAGCCCAGGGACAGGGATCACTGAAGCTTTCTTT. Its translation is CASSPGTGITEAFF.

Relative to its sample, this clonotype is medium-sized. The genes are TRBV7-2 and TRBJ2-3; 7 positions agree with TRBD2. From germline, CDR1 is SGHTA and CDR2 FQGNSA. V shed 1 base and J 4 bases; nucleotides not matched to a gene: 2. This CDR3 spans 14 amino acids. CDR3 protein: CASSLGGGADTQYF. The CDR3 DNA sequence: TGTGCCAGCAGCTTAGGTGGGGGGGCAGATACGCAGTATTTT.

The rearrangement joins TRBV2 to TRBJ2-7; tentative D call: TRBD1 (6 bases). V was shortened by 6 bases and J by 2 bases, with 14 bases between the two germline ends. This CDR3 is built from 14 residues. Germline V gene sequence: CDR1 SNHLY, CDR2 FYNNEI. CDR3 residues: CASRKGRGPYEQYF. DNA for the CDR3: TGTGCCAGCAGAAAGGGCAGGGGCCCCTACGAGCAGTACTTC.

The chain employs TRBV5-6 and TRBJ2-1; 9 positions match TRBD2. Germline trimming cut 4 bases from V and 12 bases from J; bases unmatched to any gene: 14. The CDR3 extends over 15 amino acids. Looked up from germline, CDR1 is SGHDT and CDR2 is YYEEEE. The CDR3 here is CASSPGASGDVGQFF. As DNA, the CDR3 is TGTGCCAGCAGCCCCGGAGCTAGCGGGGATGTCGGGCAGTTCTTC.

This chain links TRBV5-1 with TRBJ1-3; TRBD1 aligns across 9 bases. CDR1 is SGHRS, CDR2 YFSETQ, per germline. J lost 4 bases, V lost 4 bases, and 3 bases had no gene match. This CDR3 region has 14 residues. The CDR3 DNA follows: TGCGCCAGCAGCCTTGGACAGGGGGGAAACACCATATATTTT. Residues: CASSLGQGGNTIYF.

The sample holds many counts of this clonotype. This chain connects TRBV12-3 or TRBV12-4 to TRBJ1-6; D unresolved. This CDR3 is 14 amino acids long. Between the trimmed V and J ends, which lost 3 bases and 7 bases, there was a span of 10 bases. DNA of the CDR3: TGTGCCAGCAGTTTGACGGCGGGAAATTCACCCCTCCACTTT. Its translation is CASSLTAGNSPLHF.

This clonotype was counted only a few times. This sequence joins TRBV2 and TRBJ2-4, with D tentatively TRBD1 (6 bases). CDR1 and CDR2 from the germline V gene are SNHLY and FYNNEI. With 6 bases removed from V and 5 bases from J, the gap between germline ends came to 11 bases. CDR3 length equals 13 residues. The CDR3 spells CASSLGQQNIQYF. The CDR3 nucleotides are TGTGCCAGCAGCCTAGGACAGCAAAACATTCAGTACTTC.

This clonotype came up a few times. The gene calls are TRBV6-2 or TRBV6-3 and TRBJ1-2; D not resolved. Deletions cut 2 bases from V and 4 bases from J, with 8 bases between. There are 13 residues in the CDR3. In germline, CDR1 is MNHEY, CDR2 SVGEGT. The CDR3 reads CASSYLKPYGYTF. Here the CDR3 DNA reads TGTGCCAGCAGTTACCTAAAGCCCTATGGCTACACCTTC.

The chain is built from TRBV4-3 and TRBJ2-1; 11 bases line up with TRBD2. V dropped 4 bases and J dropped 9; count of bases not matched to a gene: 17. The CDR3 loop spans 18 amino acids. Germline CDR1 reads LGHNA; CDR2 reads YSLEER. CDR3 DNA sequence: TGCGCCAGCAGCCCCTGGGGTTTGGTAGCGGGGGGGCCCACTGAGCAGTTCTTC. Translating it yields CASSPWGLVAGGPTEQFF.

The chain is built from TRBV11-3 and TRBJ2-1; the D gene is possibly TRBD1 (5 bases). This CDR3 has 13 amino acids. V was pared by 1 base and J by 5 bases, with 6 bases between. Per the germline V gene, CDR1 is SGHNT and CDR2 is YENEEA. CDR3 nucleotide sequence: TGTGCCAGCAGCTTAGTCAGGGACAATGAGCAGTTCTTC. It codes for CASSLVRDNEQFF. Looking up the rest from reference TRBV11-3 and TRBJ2-1 gives the full variable domain: EAGVVQSPRYKIIEKKQPVAFWCNPISGHNTLYWYLQNLGQGPELLIRYENEEAVDDSQLPKDRFSAERLKGVDSTLKIQPAELGDSAVYLCASSLVRDNEQFFGPGTRLTVL.

This clonotype has just a few counts. The chain carries TRBV12-3 or TRBV12-4 and TRBJ2-6; tentative D call: TRBD1 (5 bases). This CDR3 region has 12 residues. Trimming took off 5 bases at V and 11 bases at J, with 10 bases between the two ends. CDR3: CASSLPGYVLTF. The CDR3 region has the DNA TGTGCCAGCAGTCTACCAGGGTACGTCCTGACTTTC.

This clonotype occurred a few times. V and J are TRBV6-1 and TRBJ1-4; D is possibly TRBD1 (6 bases). Germline V gene lookup returns CDR1 MNHNS and CDR2 SASEGT. The CDR3 sequence is 13 residues long. The germline V and J ends were trimmed by 6 bases and 12 bases, with 17 bases remaining between them. CDR3 protein: CASRANRVGELFF. CDR3 in DNA: TGTGCCAGCAGGGCCAACAGGGTCGGCGAACTGTTTTTT.

The V and J genes are TRBV3-1 and TRBJ1-4; no definite D call. Germline V gene lookup returns CDR1 LGHDT and CDR2 YNNKEL (reference sequence). This CDR3 has 15 amino acids. The ends were cut back, 1 base at V and 0 bases at J, with 6 bases in the middle. The CDR3 is CASSQGVATNEKLFF. DNA for the CDR3: TGTGCCAGCAGCCAAGGAGTTGCAACTAATGAAAAACTGTTTTTT.

The rearrangement uses TRBV6-2 or TRBV6-3 and TRBJ2-1; 13 bases line up with TRBD2. The germline V gene encodes CDR1 MNHEY and CDR2 SVGEGT. The CDR3 runs 16 residues. Trimming at V came to 3 bases and at J to 8 bases, leaving 7 bases not matched to a gene. The DNA of the CDR3 is TGTGCCAGCAGTTATCGGCGGACTAGCGGGAGTTATGAGCAGTTCTTC. Its translation is CASSYRRTSGSYEQFF.

This clonotype was detected a few times. The chain links TRBV24-1 to TRBJ2-3; possibly TRBD1 or TRBD2 for D (5 bases each). This CDR3 contains 15 residues. The germline gives CDR1 KGHDR, CDR2 SFDVKD. The germline V and J ends were trimmed by 4 bases and 1 base, with 11 bases remaining between them. CDR3 DNA sequence: TGTGCCACCAGTGAACCCGGGGCTCGCACAGATACGCAGTATTTT. Protein: CATSEPGARTDTQYF.

Notes on this clonotype: A much larger clone differs by one base, so this may be a read error. The rearrangement uses TRBV12-3 or TRBV12-4 and TRBJ2-1, with D possibly being TRBD1 or TRBD2 (5 bases each). This CDR3 is 12 amino acids long. The CDR3 region is CARSLGTSEQFF. CDR3 bases: TGTGCCAGAAGTTTAGGGACCTCTGAGCAGTTCTTC.

The chain has TRBV6-2 or TRBV6-3 and TRBJ1-5, with 9 bases aligning to TRBD1. Trimming took 10 bases from V and 2 from J; bases not matched to a gene: 3. The CDR3 extends over 13 amino acids. Germline V gene data show CDR1 as MNHEY and CDR2 as SVGEGT. As DNA, the CDR3 is TGTGCCACGAGGGACAGGGGCAATCAGCCCCAGCATTTT. Translating it yields CATRDRGNQPQHF.

This chain links TRBV5-1 with TRBJ2-7; TRBD1 aligns across 11 bases. V lost 2 bases and J lost 0; bases outside the gene matches: 4. The CDR3 contains 16 residues. Per germline, CDR1 SGHRS and CDR2 YFSETQ. The CDR3 sequence: CASSFTGTGGSYEQYF. In nucleotides, the CDR3 is TGCGCCAGCAGCTTCACCGGGACAGGGGGCTCCTACGAGCAGTACTTC.

The chain employs TRBV6-1 and TRBJ1-5; D unclear. Looked up from germline, CDR1 is MNHNS and CDR2 is SASEGT. This CDR3 region has 13 residues. The V and J ends lost 8 bases and 4 bases respectively, with 12 bases between them. CDR3 coding DNA: TGTGCCAGCCGAACGGGCCTAAATCAGCCCCAGCATTTT. Translating gives CASRTGLNQPQHF.